This T cell receptor (beta chain) is drawn from a study of cytomegalovirus exposure and HLA in healthy donors. Background on the study: T cells numbering around 190 million yielded around 120 million unique TCR beta sequences in an earlier analysis.

PCR primers comprised 60 Vbeta and 13 Jbeta primers. TCRdb's table, derived via immunoSEQ multiplex PCR, lists solely in-frame clones and lacks some. Found here are over 85,000 clones, about 74% of them singletons; the top ten hold roughly 9.6%. Study-level results: In a later analysis, an Asian-associated ancestry cluster reportedly showed fewer N-insertions than the 666-donor mean.

CDR3 size: 13 residues. The germline CDR1 and CDR2 sequences are MDHEN and SYDVKM. J was trimmed by 11 bases and V by 10 bases; bases with no gene match: 16. This clone was seen more than once but under ten times. Its antigen is unidentified. The study sampled nominally healthy donors, though unrecorded immune exposures were likely. The sequence derives from a male donor in good health and CMV-seropositive. The V gene is TRBV28, the J gene TRBJ1-2; 7 bases map to TRBD1. Sequencing input: PBMCs. The CDR3 DNA follows: TGTGCCACCACGGGGACAGCACGAAGGGGTTACACCTTC. Translated, it gives CATTGTARRGYTF.